The entry that follows covers one T cell receptor delta chain sequence. This clone is labeled medium-sized (0.01 to 0.1%). Its cognate antigen has yet to be identified. Qualities for individual bases were not recorded, and no much larger clone is one base off. The CDR3 covers 15 residues, taking in both the cysteine and the phenylalanine. Of the read, only the CDR3 DNA is kept; its 45 bases are in frame from base 1. Per the germline V gene, GEAIGNYY is the CDR1 and EKD is the CDR2. V gives up 0 bases and J gives up 0 bases, and the segment between their germline ends measures 10 bases. This entry comes from a study of DNA immune sequencing with unique molecular identifiers (dated by TCRdb to about 2020). A note on the overall study: Using immunomagnetic cell separation, gammadelta T cells were enriched from buffy coats, and the genomic DNA of these cells was sequenced. Validation of the sequencing method was done both on synthetic reference molecules and on blood samples taken from healthy individuals. An ultrasensitive DNA-based TRD repertoire sequencing method using PCR-introduced unique molecular identifiers was developed and validated in the study. All donors were healthy individuals, and ten of the donors were profiled using sorted gammadelta T cells from peripheral blood. Fluorescence-activated cell sorting was used to enrich gammadelta T cells from PBMC of over eight healthy individuals. To compare enriched with non-enriched material, around 0.09 ug of enriched gammadelta T-cell DNA and 1 ug of non-enriched PBMC DNA were sequenced.

Library construction relied on multiplex PCR. A 32-plex assay amplified the genomic DNA, with primers for all 8 TRDV and 4 TRDJ genes spanning the CDR3. A 12-nucleotide UMI was introduced during approximately 3 barcoding PCR cycles, after which a second PCR was performed with Illumina adapter primers. AMPure XP beads were used to purify the libraries, whose quality was checked on a Fragment Analyzer using the HS NGS Fragment kit. The sequencing was run with an Illumina MiniSeq mid-output kit, including approximately 21% PhiX, and 150 cycles of paired-end reads. In the authors' own workflow: Reads were processed with MIGEC version 1.2.9 to group reads by UMI and build error-corrected consensus sequences. Post-processing used modified VDJtools version 1.2.1 scripts and the tcR R package. TCRdb reprocessed the public reads with the caller CATT; rows with the same DNA were merged afterwards. These V and J calls are TCRdb output, not the study's own analysis. For this sample there are approximately 2,500 delta-chain clones; about 14% appear just once. About half of the sample is in the top ten clones.

What the study reported, not specific to this receptor: Novel TRD sequences not targeted by the primers cannot be detected by the primer-based approach. TRD repertoire diversity varied between healthy donors, with several donors highly oligoclonal where top 5 clonotypes exceeded half of productive molecules. Among clonotypes in healthy donors, the most frequent TRD rearrangement was TRDV2 paired with TRDJ1.

The source is a human donor in good health. This chain is built from TRDV2 and TRDJ1; the D gene is possibly TRDD3, with 6 bases matching. The sequenced sample consisted of gamma-delta T cells enriched from blood buffy coat, or unenriched PBMCs (not recorded which). CDR3 protein: CACDTVGGNTDKLIF. In nucleotide form, the sequence is TGTGCCTGTGACACCGTAGGGGGAAACACCGATAAACTCATCTTT.